This passage covers 7 T cell receptor beta chains from one sample sequenced in a study of T cells in Graves' hyperthyroidism and ophthalmopathy. Amplified TCR beta CDR3 regions came from RNA transcripts. When the TCR CDR3 underwent first-round RT-PCR, the HTBI primer set was used. TCRdb passed the multiplex PCR reads through MiXCR, listing each CDR3 protein once. Altogether hundreds of thousands of distinct CDR3 sequences are present, over 35% being singletons, with the ten largest covering around 9.3%. The sample was blood. The origin of the receptors is a man between 18 and 29 years old with Graves' hyperthyroidism.

CDR3 sequence: CASSQGPGEAEQYF. The CDR3, as DNA: TGCGCCAGCAGCCAAGGCCCGGGGGAAGCCGAGCAGTACTTC. The chain employs TRBV4-1 and TRBJ2-7; TRBD2 is a possible D gene (6 bases). Germline V gene lookup returns CDR1 MGHRA and CDR2 YSYEKL. V lost 1 base, J lost 6 bases, and 13 bases lay in between. The CDR3 is 14 residues long.

This clonotype was detected many times. The CDR3 loop reads CASSLGASNQPQHF. For the CDR3, the DNA is TGTGCCAGCAGCTTAGGGGCTAGCAATCAGCCCCAGCATTTT. This chain connects TRBV7-8 to TRBJ1-5; no reliable D call. In germline, CDR1 is SGHVS, CDR2 FQNEAQ. V was clipped by 1 base and J by 0 bases, with 4 bases between them. The CDR3 totals 14 residues.

Details on this clonotype: One end of the junction fails to match germline, which may point to a read error. The chain couples TRBV19 to TRBJ1-5, with no clear D. Germline V gene lookup returns CDR1 LNHDA and CDR2 SQIVND (reference sequence). The length of the CDR3 is 15 residues. The CDR3 DNA reads as TGTGCCAGTAGTTTGACGGGTTATAGCGATCAGCCCCAGCATTTT. Its translation: CASSLTGYSDQPQHF.

The V gene is TRBV6-5, the J gene TRBJ1-3; D call uncertain. V was clipped by 7 bases and J by 3 bases, with 7 bases between them. CDR1 and CDR2 from the germline V gene are MNHEY and SVGAGI. This CDR3 contains 12 residues. This CDR3 reads CASTTSGNTIYF. The CDR3 coding sequence is TGTGCCAGCACCACAAGTGGAAACACCATATATTTT.

V usage is TRBV12-3 or TRBV12-4 and J usage is TRBJ1-1, with a possible D match to TRBD1 (5 bases). The CDR3 spans 15 residues. Trimming removed 5 bases from V and 4 bases from J, with 17 bases in between. CDR3 amino acids: CASSQPFQGSTEAFF. The CDR3 bases are TGTGCCAGCAGTCAACCATTCCAGGGAAGCACTGAAGCTTTCTTT.

The chain has TRBV6-1 and TRBJ1-4; D gene uncertain. The CDR3 extends over 13 amino acids. V lost 5 bases and J lost 8, with 12 bases in between. The germline gives CDR1 MNHNS, CDR2 SASEGT. The CDR3 DNA reads TGTGCCAGCAGTTTTATAGGAAGCGAAAAACTGTTTTTT. Amino acid sequence: CASSFIGSEKLFF.

This chain joins TRBV29-1 and TRBJ1-5; the match to TRBD1 covers 7 bases. Germline-derived CDR1 and CDR2 are SQVTM and ANQGSEA. The CDR3 covers 15 residues. Losses at the gene ends were 6 bases for V and 2 bases for J; bases not matched to a gene: 10. CDR3 residues: CSVQGGGAGNQPQHF. The CDR3, as DNA: TGCAGCGTCCAGGGGGGAGGGGCAGGCAATCAGCCCCAGCATTTT. Full variable domain (missing parts from reference TRBV29-1 and TRBJ1-5): SAVISQKPSRDICQRGTSLTIQCQVDSQVTMMFWYRQQPGQSLTLIATANQGSEATYESGFVIDKFPISRPNLTFSTLTVSNMSPEDSSIYLCSVQGGGAGNQPQHFGDGTRLSIL.